This passage covers 2 T cell receptor beta chains from one sample sequenced in a study of shared clonotypes between healthy human individuals. Naive-designated CD8 cells lacked CD45RO, were positively enriched for CCR7, and omitted terminally differentiated effector memory CD45RA+ cells. Assay used: immunoSEQ multiplex PCR; TCRdb lists only in-frame clones, some missing. This table has roughly 2.1 million clones, about 92% appearing once. Sequences were obtained from naive CD8+ T cells from PBMCs. Receptors were obtained from a man aged 18 to 30 in good health. Some clones in this sample may be carry-over from other donors' samples.

The V call is TRBV27, the J call TRBJ1-5, with TRBD1 matching 8 bases. Germline CDR1 MNHEY, CDR2 SMNVEV (reference sequence). This CDR3 is built from 14 residues. J was trimmed by 5 bases and V by 7 bases; bases with no gene match: 7. CDR3 protein: CASTSTGGHQPQHF. CDR3 bases: TGTGCCAGCACCTCCACAGGGGGGCATCAGCCCCAGCATTTT.

The chain combines TRBV29-1 with TRBJ1-2, with TRBD1 matching over 7 bases. The CDR3 totals 12 residues. Germline V CDR1 and CDR2: SQVTM, ANQGSEA. V lost 6 bases, J lost 7 bases, and 8 bases stayed unmatched. The CDR3 sequence: CSVGGGEGGYTF. CDR3 bases: TGCAGCGTAGGGGGCGGAGAGGGTGGCTACACCTTC.